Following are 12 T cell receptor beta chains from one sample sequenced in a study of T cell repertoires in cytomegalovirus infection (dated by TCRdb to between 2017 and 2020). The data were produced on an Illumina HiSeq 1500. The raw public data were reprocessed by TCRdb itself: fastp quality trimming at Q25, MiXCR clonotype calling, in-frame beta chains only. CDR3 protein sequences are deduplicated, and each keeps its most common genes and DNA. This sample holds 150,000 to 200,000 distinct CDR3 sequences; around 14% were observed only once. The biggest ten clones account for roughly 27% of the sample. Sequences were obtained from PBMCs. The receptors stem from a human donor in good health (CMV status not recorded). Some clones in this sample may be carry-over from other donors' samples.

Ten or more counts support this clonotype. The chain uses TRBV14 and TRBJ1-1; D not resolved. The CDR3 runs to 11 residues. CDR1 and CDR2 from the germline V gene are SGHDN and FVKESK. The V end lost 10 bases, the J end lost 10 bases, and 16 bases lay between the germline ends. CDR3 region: CATLNPEGAFF. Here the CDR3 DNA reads TGTGCCACCCTAAACCCGGAGGGAGCTTTCTTT.

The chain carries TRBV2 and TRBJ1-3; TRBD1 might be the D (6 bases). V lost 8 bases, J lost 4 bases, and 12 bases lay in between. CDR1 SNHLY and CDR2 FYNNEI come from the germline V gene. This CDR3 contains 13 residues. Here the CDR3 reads CASDRRAGNTIYF. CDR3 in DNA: TGTGCCAGCGACAGGAGGGCGGGAAACACCATATATTTT.

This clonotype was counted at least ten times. For the CDR3, the DNA is TGTGCCAGCAGCTCCAACCTCGGGACTCCCGCCAATCAGCCCCAGCATTTT. This sequence encodes CASSSNLGTPANQPQHF. V usage is TRBV7-2 and J usage is TRBJ1-5; D perhaps matches TRBD1 (5 bases). V lost 4 bases to trimming and J lost 3 bases, with 19 bases between them. Germline V gene sequence: CDR1 SGHTA, CDR2 FQGNSA. The CDR3 loop spans 17 amino acids. The full variable domain, rest sourced from reference TRBV7-2 and TRBJ1-5, is GAGVSQSPSNKVTEKGKDVELRCDPISGHTALYWYRQSLGQGLEFLIYFQGNSAPDKSGLPSDRFSAERTGGSVSTLTIQRTQQEDSAVYLCASSSNLGTPANQPQHFGDGTRLSIL.

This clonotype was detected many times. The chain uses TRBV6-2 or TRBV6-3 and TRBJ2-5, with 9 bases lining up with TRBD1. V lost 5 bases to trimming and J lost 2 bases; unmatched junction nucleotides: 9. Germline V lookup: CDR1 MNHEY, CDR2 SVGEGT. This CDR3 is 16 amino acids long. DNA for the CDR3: TGTGCCAGCAGTAACCCGGGACAGGGATCGCAAGAGACCCAGTACTTC. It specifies CASSNPGQGSQETQYF.

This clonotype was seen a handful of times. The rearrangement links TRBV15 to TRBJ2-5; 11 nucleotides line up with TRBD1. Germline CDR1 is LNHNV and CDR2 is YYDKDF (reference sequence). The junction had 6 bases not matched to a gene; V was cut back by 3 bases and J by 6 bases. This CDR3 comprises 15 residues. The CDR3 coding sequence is TGTGCCACCAGCAGCCCCGGGACAGGGGGGAAGACCCAGTACTTC. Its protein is CATSSPGTGGKTQYF.

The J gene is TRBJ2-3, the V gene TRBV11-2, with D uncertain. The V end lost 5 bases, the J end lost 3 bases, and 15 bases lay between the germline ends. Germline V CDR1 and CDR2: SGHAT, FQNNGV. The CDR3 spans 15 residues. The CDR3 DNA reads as TGTGCCAGCAGCGATCCGGGTCAAACTACAGATACGCAGTATTTT. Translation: CASSDPGQTTDTQYF.

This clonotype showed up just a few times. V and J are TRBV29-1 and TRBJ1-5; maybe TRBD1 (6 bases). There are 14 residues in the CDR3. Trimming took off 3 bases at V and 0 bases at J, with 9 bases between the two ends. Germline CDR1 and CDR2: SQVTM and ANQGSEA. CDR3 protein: CSVETGDSNQPQHF. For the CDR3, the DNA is TGCAGCGTTGAGACAGGAGATAGCAATCAGCCCCAGCATTTT.

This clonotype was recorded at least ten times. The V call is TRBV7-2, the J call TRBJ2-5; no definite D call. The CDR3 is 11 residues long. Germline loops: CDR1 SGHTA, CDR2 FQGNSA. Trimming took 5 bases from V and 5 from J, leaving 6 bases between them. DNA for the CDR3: TGTGCCAGCAGCACGTACGAGACCCAGTACTTC. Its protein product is CASSTYETQYF.

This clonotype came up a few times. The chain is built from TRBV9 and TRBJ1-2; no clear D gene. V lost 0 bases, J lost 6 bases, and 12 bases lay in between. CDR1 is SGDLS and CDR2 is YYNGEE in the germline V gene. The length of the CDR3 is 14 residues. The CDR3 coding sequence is TGTGCCAGCAGCGTAGAGGTTGGCAGCCATGGCTACACCTTC. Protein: CASSVEVGSHGYTF.

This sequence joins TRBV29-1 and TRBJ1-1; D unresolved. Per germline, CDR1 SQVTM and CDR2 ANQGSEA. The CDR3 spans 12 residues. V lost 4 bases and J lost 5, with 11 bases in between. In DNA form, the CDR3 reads TGCAGCGTTGCGAGATCGGAGACTGAAGCTTTCTTT. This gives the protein CSVARSETEAFF.

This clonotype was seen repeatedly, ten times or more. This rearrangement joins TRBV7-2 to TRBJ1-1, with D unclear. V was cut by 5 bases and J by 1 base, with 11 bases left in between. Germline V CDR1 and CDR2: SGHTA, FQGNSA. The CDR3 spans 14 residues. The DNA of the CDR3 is TGTGCCAGCAGCCCGACGGGAGGGAACACTGAAGCTTTCTTT. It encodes CASSPTGGNTEAFF.

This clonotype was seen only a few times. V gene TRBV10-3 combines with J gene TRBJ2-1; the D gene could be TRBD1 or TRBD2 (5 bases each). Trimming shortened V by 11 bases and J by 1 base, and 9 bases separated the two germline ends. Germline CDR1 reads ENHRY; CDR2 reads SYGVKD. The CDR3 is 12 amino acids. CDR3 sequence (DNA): TGTGCCGCTGGGGGTTCCTACAATGAGCAGTTCTTC. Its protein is CAAGGSYNEQFF.